One sample yielded the 12 T cell receptor beta chains listed below, sequenced in a study of T cell responses to AZD1222 COVID-19 vaccine. Using immunoSEQ multiplex PCR, the repertoire was profiled, and TCRdb retains in-frame clones only, with some absent. The sample consists of about 120,000 clones, around 87% of them appearing once. Specimen: peripheral blood, collected on day 0 of AZD1222 vaccination. The origin of the receptors is an adult in good health.

This clone was observed a single time. The chain uses TRBV18 and TRBJ1-2, with no clear D. V lost 3 bases and J 4 bases, leaving 9 bases between the germline ends. CDR1 and CDR2 from the germline V gene are KGHSH and LQKENI. The CDR3 length is 13 residues. CDR3 DNA sequence: TGTGCCAGCTCACCGGGTGAGGCCTATGGCTACACCTTC. It encodes CASSPGEAYGYTF.

The rearrangement links TRBV2 to TRBJ2-7; D not certain. CDR3 size: 12 residues. Trimming stripped 1 base from V and 5 bases from J, with 6 bases between. The germline gives CDR1 SNHLY, CDR2 FYNNEI. CDR3 DNA sequence: TGTGCCAGCAGTGAAGGTATGGACGAGCAGTACTTC. Residues: CASSEGMDEQYF.

Details on this clone: One end of the junction does not line up with germline, which may come from a read error. The CDR3: CASSILRGANTEAFF. The DNA for the CDR3 is TGCGCCAGCAGTATTCTCAGGGGAGCGAACACTGAGGCTTTCTTT. The V and J genes are TRBV23-1 and TRBJ1-1, with D maybe TRBD1 (6 bases). TRBV23-1 is known as an ORF, though its function is uncertain. The CDR3 covers 15 residues.

This chain connects TRBV30 to TRBJ1-2; TRBD1 matches 7 bases. The CDR3 is 12 amino acids. In germline, CDR1 is GTSNPN, CDR2 SVGIG (reference sequence). J gave up 1 base and V 8 bases, and 4 bases lay outside the gene matches. Here the CDR3 reads CARQGDNYGYTF. The CDR3 nucleotides read TGTGCCAGGCAGGGGGATAACTATGGCTACACCTTC.

The rearrangement links TRBV10-3 to TRBJ2-7; D assignment may be TRBD1 or TRBD2 (5 bases each). The germline V and J ends were trimmed by 5 bases and 2 bases, with 7 bases remaining between them. The CDR3 totals 12 residues. The V gene's germline CDR1 is ENHRY and CDR2 SYGVKD. For the CDR3, the DNA is TGTGCCATCAGTCAGGGACCCTACGAGCAGTACTTC. Translated: CAISQGPYEQYF.

This clone occurred a few times. The chain recombines TRBV18 with TRBJ2-7, with D maybe TRBD1 (5 bases). Trimming removed 3 bases from V and 2 bases from J, with 11 bases in between. CDR3 size: 14 residues. Germline CDR1 and CDR2: KGHSH and LQKENI. CDR3 nucleotides: TGTGCCAGCTCACCGGCTTGGGGCACCTACGAGCAGTACTTC. Protein sequence: CASSPAWGTYEQYF.

At least ten counts were recorded for this clone. Here the CDR3 DNA reads TGTGCCAGCAGCCTCACAGAGACCCAGTACTTC. It is translated as CASSLTETQYF. The V and J genes are TRBV7-9 and TRBJ2-5; D not certain. From germline, CDR1 is SEHNR and CDR2 FQNEAQ (reference sequence). V was clipped by 5 bases and J by 4 bases, with 5 bases between them. This CDR3 has 11 residues.

The chain links TRBV20-1 to TRBJ1-1, with D hard to call. Germline CDR1 DFQATT, CDR2 SNEGSKA (reference sequence). This CDR3 spans 12 amino acids. The germline V and J ends were trimmed by 3 bases and 10 bases, with 15 bases remaining between them. The CDR3 DNA sequence: TGCAGTGCTAGTAACCGGGCCTCGGTAGCTTTCTTT. Translating it yields CSASNRASVAFF.

This clone has a handful of counts. This chain links TRBV19 with TRBJ2-1; 11 nucleotides align to TRBD2. The ends lost 5 bases at V and 9 bases at J; junction bases unmatched: 9. CDR1 LNHDA and CDR2 SQIVND come from the germline V gene (reference sequence). This CDR3 has 15 amino acids. CDR3 nucleotides: TGTGCCAGTAGTCCGGTAGCGGGAGGGCCAGGTGAGCAGTTCTTC. Translation gives CASSPVAGGPGEQFF.

The chain links TRBV7-2 to TRBJ2-4; 7 nucleotides align to TRBD2. The germline CDR1 and CDR2 sequences are SGHTA and FQGNSA. The CDR3 is 14 amino acids. J gave up 8 bases and V 1 base, and 5 bases lay outside the gene matches. CDR3 loop: CASSLGEGRDIQYF. DNA for the CDR3: TGTGCCAGCAGCTTAGGTGAGGGGAGGGACATTCAGTACTTC.

The J gene is TRBJ2-7, the V gene TRBV5-1, with D possibly being TRBD1 (6 bases). Germline V lookup: CDR1 SGHRS, CDR2 YFSETQ. The CDR3 is 14 amino acids. V shed 3 bases and J shed 0 bases, with 10 bases lying between them. The CDR3 protein is CASSSRTASYEQYF. CDR3 bases: TGCGCCAGCAGCTCCCGGACAGCCTCCTACGAGCAGTACTTC.

A remark on this clone: The identical CDR3 is also encoded by other nucleotide sequences in the sample. CDR3 sequence (DNA): TGTGCCAGCAGCGTAGGGACAGGCGTCTCTGGAAACACCATATATTTT. It specifies CASSVGTGVSGNTIYF. The chain recombines TRBV9 with TRBJ1-3, with 7 positions matching TRBD1. Germline CDR1 SGDLS, CDR2 YYNGEE. CDR3 length: 16 amino acids. With V trimmed by 0 bases and J by 0 bases, 3 bases remained unmatched.